One sample yielded the 30 T cell receptor beta chains listed below, sequenced in a study of blood T cell repertoires in COVID-19. Using immunoSEQ multiplex PCR, the repertoire was profiled, and TCRdb retains in-frame clones only, with some absent. The sample lists about 210,000 clones; over 70% were seen once. Sequenced material: peripheral blood. These TCRs come from a woman in her forties or fifties with acute or convalescent COVID-19.

V usage is TRBV2 and J usage is TRBJ2-3; perhaps TRBD2 as D (5 bases). CDR3 size: 16 residues. Trimming removed 0 bases from V and 2 bases from J, with 12 bases in between. CDR1 and CDR2 from the germline V gene are SNHLY and FYNNEI. CDR3 residues: CASSEARAEPTDTQYF. CDR3 nucleotides: TGTGCCAGCAGTGAAGCGAGGGCCGAACCCACAGATACGCAGTATTTT. The variable domain in full, with the rest retrieved from reference TRBV2 and TRBJ2-3, is EPEVTQTPSHQVTQMGQEVILRCVPISNHLYFYWYRQILGQKVEFLVSFYNNEISEKSEIFDDQFSVERPDGSNFTLKIRSTKLEDSAMYFCASSEARAEPTDTQYFGPGTRLTVL.

The CDR3 region has the DNA TGTGCCAGCAGCCTTACCACCCGGGGAGATACGCAGTATTTT. This translates into CASSLTTRGDTQYF. The chain joins TRBV7-2 to TRBJ2-3, with a possible D match to TRBD2 (5 bases). Trimming stripped 5 bases from V and 5 bases from J, with 14 bases between. CDR3 size: 14 residues. CDR1 SGHTA and CDR2 FQGNSA come from the germline V gene. Supplemented by reference TRBV7-2 and TRBJ2-3, the full variable domain reads GAGVSQSPSNKVTEKGKDVELRCDPISGHTALYWYRQSLGQGLEFLIYFQGNSAPDKSGLPSDRFSAERTGGSVSTLTIQRTQQEDSAVYLCASSLTTRGDTQYFGPGTRLTVL.

The chain carries TRBV27 and TRBJ2-7; D might be TRBD2 (6 bases). This CDR3 contains 16 residues. From germline, CDR1 is MNHEY and CDR2 SMNVEV (reference sequence). V lost 5 bases and J lost 7, with 24 bases in between. CDR3 in amino acids: CASSPAWGDPEGEQYF. CDR3 bases: TGTGCCAGCAGTCCAGCCTGGGGGGACCCTGAGGGGGAGCAGTACTTC.

V is TRBV10-3 and J is TRBJ2-1; TRBD2 agrees at 15 bases. Germline CDR1 reads ENHRY; CDR2 reads SYGVKD. This CDR3 is built from 16 residues. The ends lost 6 bases at V and 4 bases at J; junction bases unmatched: 4. DNA of the CDR3: TGTGCCATCAGCGGACTAGCGGGAGGGGAATACAATGAGCAGTTCTTC. Translating gives CAISGLAGGEYNEQFF.

The gene calls are TRBV11-2 and TRBJ2-7; TRBD1 might be the D (6 bases). The germline gives CDR1 SGHAT, CDR2 FQNNGV. With 1 base removed from V and 4 bases from J, the gap between germline ends came to 17 bases. This CDR3 is built from 16 residues. The CDR3 bases are TGTGCCAGCAGCTTAGCAGGGGCGAGGGGAAGATACGAGCAGTACTTC. Residues: CASSLAGARGRYEQYF. Based on the CDR3 plus reference TRBV11-2 and TRBJ2-7, the full variable domain is EAGVAQSPRYKIIEKRQSVAFWCNPISGHATLYWYQQILGQGPKLLIQFQNNGVVDDSQLPKDRFSAERLKGVDSTLKIQPAKLEDSAVYLCASSLAGARGRYEQYFGPGTRLTVT.

In this sample, this clone turned up many times. This chain joins TRBV6-1 and TRBJ1-2; D unresolved. The CDR3 runs 18 residues. Per the germline V gene, CDR1 is MNHNS and CDR2 is SASEGT. With 2 bases removed from V and 4 bases from J, the gap between germline ends came to 23 bases. The CDR3 spells CASSEWEEIGVASYGYTF. Written as DNA, the CDR3 is TGTGCCAGCAGTGAATGGGAAGAGATCGGGGTGGCGAGCTATGGCTACACCTTC.

The chain is built from TRBV5-1 and TRBJ2-7; 7 nucleotides match TRBD2. The CDR3 totals 13 residues. V was pared by 6 bases and J by 2 bases, with 5 bases of the junction left unmatched. Germline CDR1 reads SGHRS; CDR2 reads YFSETQ. CDR3 protein: CASTSGRTYEQYF. CDR3 nucleotides: TGCGCCAGCACCTCCGGGAGGACCTACGAGCAGTACTTC.

The rearrangement links TRBV12-1 to TRBJ1-5; the tabulated D call, TRBD1, remains unverified against the DNA. TRBV12-1 is noted as a pseudogene. CDR3 length: 16 residues. Here the CDR3 DNA reads TGTGCCAGCAGCCCCTGCTACAGGGTTGGCAATCAGCCCCAGCATTTT. Residues: CASSPCYRVGNQPQHF.

The chain carries TRBV7-8 and TRBJ1-1; 7 bases map to TRBD1. This CDR3 is 14 amino acids long. Germline values: CDR1 SGHVS, CDR2 FQNEAQ. V shed 1 base, J shed 4 bases, and the junction held 3 bases outside the gene matches. The CDR3 loop reads CASSLDSGGTEAFF. The CDR3 coding sequence is TGTGCCAGCAGCTTAGATTCAGGGGGCACTGAAGCTTTCTTT.

This clone was observed a handful of times. The chain uses TRBV2 and TRBJ2-7; 10 bases map to TRBD2. V gave up 4 bases and J gave up 4 bases; unmatched junction bases: 7. This CDR3 region has 15 residues. Germline-derived CDR1 and CDR2 are SNHLY and FYNNEI. CDR3 sequence reads: CASSGGGLAAYEQYF. In DNA, the CDR3 is TGTGCCAGCAGTGGAGGCGGACTAGCGGCATACGAGCAGTACTTC.

The rearrangement joins TRBV4-2 to TRBJ1-1, with TRBD1 matching 8 bases. Germline V lookup: CDR1 LGHNA, CDR2 YNFKEQ. Trimming removed 1 base from V and 1 base from J; junction bases left unmatched: 2. The length of the CDR3 is 15 residues. CDR3 sequence: CASSQVDRGNTEAFF. Written as DNA, the CDR3 is TGTGCCAGCAGCCAAGTTGACAGGGGGAACACTGAAGCTTTCTTT.

V gene TRBV24-1 combines with J gene TRBJ2-7, with 7 bases that match TRBD1. The CDR3 contains 14 residues. V was clipped by 6 bases and J by 0 bases; unmatched bases: 4. Germline V gene sequence: CDR1 KGHDR, CDR2 SFDVKD. CDR3 DNA: TGTGCCACCAGTCACCGGGACAGCTCCTACGAGCAGTACTTC. Its translation: CATSHRDSSYEQYF.

The V gene is TRBV6-1, the J gene TRBJ1-2, with TRBD1 identical over 9 bases. The V and J ends lost 5 bases and 10 bases, in that order; junction bases with no gene match: 14. The CDR3 length is 15 residues. Germline assignment: CDR1 MNHNS and CDR2 SASEGT. CDR3 loop: CASSLLGQGWDPYTF. The CDR3 region has the DNA TGTGCCAGCAGTTTACTAGGACAGGGGTGGGATCCCTACACCTTC.

Here the CDR3 reads CASSRQEGHEQFF. The CDR3 coding sequence is TGTGCCAGCAGCCGCCAAGAGGGCCATGAGCAGTTCTTC. The J gene is TRBJ2-1, the V gene TRBV14; maybe TRBD2 (5 bases). V was pared by 4 bases and J by 8 bases, with 12 bases between. Germline CDR1 is SGHDN and CDR2 is FVKESK. CDR3 length equals 13 residues. The full variable domain, with the rest looked up from reference TRBV14 and TRBJ2-1, is EAGVTQFPSHSVIEKGQTVTLRCDPISGHDNLYWYRRVMGKEIKFLLHFVKESKQDESGMPNNRFLAERTGGTYSTLKVQPAELEDSGVYFCASSRQEGHEQFFGPGTRLTVL.

This clone was observed a single time. J is TRBJ2-3 and V is TRBV6-5; 7 bases match TRBD1. This CDR3 comprises 16 residues. V shed 4 bases and J 4 bases; nucleotides not matched to a gene: 11. CDR1 is MNHEY, CDR2 SVGAGI, per germline. The CDR3: CASSLTGQSAPDTQYF. CDR3 DNA: TGTGCCAGCAGTTTAACGGGACAGTCCGCGCCAGATACGCAGTATTTT.

The V gene is TRBV1, the J gene TRBJ2-4; TRBD2 is taken as the D call from the table, unchecked against the DNA. TRBV1 is a pseudogene segment. CDR3 length: 14 amino acids. This chain's CDR3 is CTSSQKKRENIQYF. The CDR3 nucleotides are TGCACCAGCAGCCAAAAAAAGCGGGAAAACATTCAGTACTTC.

The chain combines TRBV4-2 with TRBJ2-3; 9 bases agree with TRBD2. Germline V gene data show CDR1 as LGHNA and CDR2 as YNFKEQ. The ends lost 3 bases at V and 6 bases at J; junction bases unmatched: 19. The CDR3 spans 19 residues. The CDR3 DNA follows: TGTGCCAGCAGCCACCCGATCGGGGGACTAGCCCCCGAAGTGGATACGCAGTATTTT. Its translation: CASSHPIGGLAPEVDTQYF.

The table lists this clone with a count of one. The CDR3 nucleotides read TGTGCCAGCAGCTTAGTTAGCGGGAGGGCCTACGAGCAGTACTTC. As protein: CASSLVSGRAYEQYF. This sequence joins TRBV7-9 and TRBJ2-7; 11 nucleotides agree with TRBD2. V trimming: 1 base; J trimming: 2 bases; junction bases outside the gene matches: 1. There are 15 residues in the CDR3. Germline V gene lookup returns CDR1 SEHNR and CDR2 FQNEAQ (reference sequence).

The chain is built from TRBV27 and TRBJ1-6, with D perhaps TRBD1 (5 bases). The V end lost 6 bases, the J end lost 7 bases, and 22 bases lay between the germline ends. The germline V gene encodes CDR1 MNHEY and CDR2 SMNVEV (reference sequence). CDR3 size: 17 residues. This chain's CDR3 is CASSLAGGDPRNSPLHF. CDR3 bases: TGTGCCAGCAGCCTGGCCGGGGGAGACCCTCGGAATTCACCCCTCCACTTT.

The rearrangement joins TRBV18 to TRBJ2-2; 10 bases agree with TRBD1. Germline CDR1 reads KGHSH; CDR2 reads LQKENI. CDR3 size: 16 residues. Trimming removed 1 base from V and 6 bases from J; junction bases left unmatched: 5. The CDR3 protein is CASSPQMTGGAGELFF. The CDR3 DNA sequence: TGTGCCAGCTCACCACAAATGACAGGGGGCGCCGGGGAGCTGTTTTTT.

The DNA of the CDR3 is TGTGCCAGCAGCCCGTTGGGTGCTAGCTCCTACGAGCAGTACTTC. Residues: CASSPLGASSYEQYF. The V gene is TRBV4-2, the J gene TRBJ2-7; D not certain. V dropped 4 bases and J dropped 0 bases, with 13 bases sitting between them. The CDR3 is 15 residues long. Germline CDR1 LGHNA, CDR2 YNFKEQ.

This clone was detected only once. The chain uses TRBV3-1 (or the pseudogene TRBV3-2) and TRBJ2-7; maybe TRBD1 (6 bases). In germline, CDR1 is LGHDT, CDR2 YNNKEL (reference sequence). The ends were cut back, 4 bases at V and 6 bases at J, with 19 bases in the middle. This CDR3 spans 15 amino acids. The CDR3 spells CASSPEGLGGSEQYF. CDR3 in DNA: TGTGCCAGCAGCCCCGAAGGACTTGGGGGCTCCGAGCAGTACTTC.

In the case of this clone: The same CDR3 also results from other DNA sequences found in this sample. The chain links TRBV24-1 to TRBJ2-1; the D is unclear. The ends were cut back, 5 bases at V and 4 bases at J, with 8 bases in the middle. This CDR3 region has 13 residues. Germline values: CDR1 KGHDR, CDR2 SFDVKD. The CDR3 region has the DNA TGTGCCACCAGTGTATCAGGATACAATGAGCAGTTCTTC. The encoded protein is CATSVSGYNEQFF.

About this clone: Other DNA sequences in this sample translate to the same CDR3. The CDR3 sequence is CASSGRGYNEQFF. The CDR3 DNA follows: TGTGCCAGTAGCGGGAGGGGGTACAATGAGCAGTTCTTC. This chain joins TRBV19 and TRBJ2-1; 8 nucleotides agree with TRBD2. Trimming took 6 bases from V and 4 from J; bases not matched to a gene: 2. Germline assignment: CDR1 LNHDA and CDR2 SQIVND (reference sequence). There are 13 residues in the CDR3. Variable domain in full (rest from reference TRBV19 and TRBJ2-1): DGGITQSPKYLFRKEGQNVTLSCEQNLNHDAMYWYRQDPGQGLRLIYYSQIVNDFQKGDIAEGYSVSREKKESFPLTVTSAQKNPTAFYLCASSGRGYNEQFFGPGTRLTVL.

The chain combines TRBV12-3 or TRBV12-4 with TRBJ1-2; 7 bases are shared with TRBD1. The junction had 5 bases not matched to a gene; V was cut back by 3 bases and J by 7 bases. The CDR3 is 13 residues long. CDR3 DNA: TGTGCCAGCAGTTTTGGGCAGGGGGGTGGCTACACCTTC. Its protein is CASSFGQGGGYTF.

This chain uses TRBV2 with TRBJ2-2; 10 nucleotides agree with TRBD2. The CDR3 is made up of 14 amino acids. Per germline, CDR1 SNHLY and CDR2 FYNNEI. V gave up 5 bases and J gave up 6 bases; unmatched junction bases: 3. CDR3 sequence reads: CASSNLAGAGELFF. For the CDR3, the DNA is TGTGCCAGCAGTAACCTAGCGGGAGCCGGGGAGCTGTTTTTT.

The rearrangement links TRBV3-1 (or the pseudogene TRBV3-2) to TRBJ1-4; D perhaps matches TRBD1 (5 bases). In germline, CDR1 is LGHDT, CDR2 YNNKEL (reference sequence). V was clipped by 2 bases and J by 0 bases, with 10 bases between them. The CDR3 consists of 16 residues. The CDR3 DNA reads as TGTGCCAGCAGCCAACGGGGGGTAACAACTAATGAAAAACTGTTTTTT. Translated, it gives CASSQRGVTTNEKLFF.

The chain couples TRBV5-1 to TRBJ2-2, with 9 bases lining up with TRBD2. The germline CDR1 and CDR2 sequences are SGHRS and YFSETQ. The CDR3 sequence is 15 residues long. V lost 9 bases to trimming and J lost 7 bases; unmatched junction nucleotides: 13. CDR3 DNA: TGCGCCACCTCCGGGCGGGAGGGCCTTGACGGGGAGCTGTTTTTT. Amino acid sequence: CATSGREGLDGELFF.

This chain joins TRBV7-9 and TRBJ2-1; 8 positions match TRBD1. J lost 8 bases, V lost 5 bases, and 5 bases had no gene match. Germline lookup yields CDR1 SEHNR and CDR2 FQNEAQ (reference sequence). The CDR3 contains 13 residues. CDR3 DNA: TGTGCCAGCAGCCGTGCAGGGGGCCATGAGCAGTTCTTC. Its translation is CASSRAGGHEQFF.

This rearrangement joins TRBV7-2 to TRBJ2-7; D may be TRBD2 (6 bases). The CDR3 sequence is 16 residues long. Germline V gene data show CDR1 as SGHTA and CDR2 as FQGNSA. V was shortened by 1 base and J by 4 bases, with 17 bases between the two germline ends. The CDR3 coding sequence is TGTGCCAGCAGCTTAGGGGCCGTTTACGGGAGTTACGAGCAGTACTTC. It codes for CASSLGAVYGSYEQYF. The variable domain in full, with the rest retrieved from reference TRBV7-2 and TRBJ2-7, is GAGVSQSPSNKVTEKGKDVELRCDPISGHTALYWYRQSLGQGLEFLIYFQGNSAPDKSGLPSDRFSAERTGGSVSTLTIQRTQQEDSAVYLCASSLGAVYGSYEQYFGPGTRLTVT.